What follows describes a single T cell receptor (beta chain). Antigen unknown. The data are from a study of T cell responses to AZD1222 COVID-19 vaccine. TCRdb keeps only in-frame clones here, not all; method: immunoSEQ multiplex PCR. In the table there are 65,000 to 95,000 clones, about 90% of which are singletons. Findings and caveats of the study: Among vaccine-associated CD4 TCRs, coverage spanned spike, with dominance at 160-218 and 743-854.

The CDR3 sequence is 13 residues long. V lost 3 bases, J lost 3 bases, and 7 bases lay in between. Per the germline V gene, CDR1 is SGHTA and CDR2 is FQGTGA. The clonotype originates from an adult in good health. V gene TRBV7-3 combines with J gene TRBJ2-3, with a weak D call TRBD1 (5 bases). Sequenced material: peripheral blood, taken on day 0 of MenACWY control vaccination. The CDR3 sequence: CASSLRQTDTQYF. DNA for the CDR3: TGTGCCAGCAGCTTGAGACAGACAGATACGCAGTATTTT.